This TCR beta chain was sequenced during a study of cytotoxic CD8 clonotypes in ibrutinib-treated CLL (dated by TCRdb to about 2021). For the study in its entirety: The cohort had about a dozen relapsed/refractory and approximately 15 treatment-naive patients; approximately 18 were IGHV unmutated. Partial responses were observed in roughly 24 patients and complete responses in 2; after a median follow-up of around 68 months, remission was maintained in approximately 14 patients and progression was observed in some 12. Response samples were taken after a median of roughly eleven months on treatment, ranging from 6 to 36 months. Samples averaged around 280,000 productive templates and some 96,000 productive rearrangements. Longitudinal samples were obtainable from 26 of the 86 participants in the trial. Cryopreserved peripheral blood mononuclear cells were obtained before treatment, at response, and at either sustained remission or disease progression. Every sample from remission and from progressive disease was obtained while the patients were still on ibrutinib.

On a MiSeq, deep resolution sequencing aimed for a depth between 1 in 1 million and 1 in 200,000 T cells, with each clonotype covered 10x on average. TCR beta libraries were generated with the immunoSEQ hsTCRB Kit. For the original study's pipeline: ImmunoSEQ Data Assistant and ImmunoSEQ Analyzer were used for data analysis, and V, D and J genes were assigned according to IMGT definitions. Clonality was computed as one minus normalized Shannon entropy of productive rearrangement frequencies, ranging from 0 to 1. Only overrepresented clonotypes making up at least 0.05% of the repertoire of each patient were included in the public clonotype analysis. Thirteen age-matched healthy donor repertoires from immuneACCESS were used as controls for clonality. Sourced from immuneACCESS, this table was stored by TCRdb with only in-frame sequences that have V and J called. A share of the clones is absent; for the studies checked, an unresolved V gene accounts for under half, and the remainder has no known explanation. For V, J and clone size, that table is used; D and trimming come from the DNA. This sample gives some 76,000 clones in total; 70% to 90% of them show up just once. The ten top clones hold 38% of the sample.

This clone was observed a handful of times. The antigen it binds to is not known. Base qualities are not recorded, but no much larger clone differs from it by a single base. The CDR3 contains 15 residues, cysteine and phenylalanine counted. Just CDR3 DNA is preserved here, 45 bases in frame from base 1. A distance of 19 bases separates the germline ends of V and J, which lose 5 bases and 6 bases respectively. Based on the germline V gene, the CDR1 and CDR2 sequences are SGHTA and FQGNSA. In the paper's terms, the time point label means: 24 months on ibrutinib. For TCR beta library preparation, around 2 micrograms of genomic DNA were isolated from cryopreserved PBMCs. High-throughput TCR beta sequencing was performed on longitudinal blood samples from CLL patients receiving ibrutinib monotherapy. Patients were enrolled in a phase 2 open-label single-center ibrutinib monotherapy trial. Summary of the overall study and its limitations: Public clonotypes were rare and either shrank or stayed stable during treatment, and the rise in clonality at ibrutinib response reflected expansion of private clonotypes. Baseline clonality was found to be higher than that of age-matched healthy donors and was strongly correlated with circulating CD8+ T-cell counts. Clonality rose at ibrutinib response, remained stable during sustained remission, and dropped back toward baseline at progression. Sampling times were not matched between sustained-remission and progressing patients, and lymph node repertoires were not studied.

The V and J segments used are TRBV7-2 and TRBJ2-5; the best D guess is TRBD1, with 5 bases matching. The material sequenced was PBMCs, taken after 24 months of ibrutinib treatment. The sequence came from a human donor with chronic lymphocytic leukemia. The DNA is TGTGCCAGCAGCGGTTTGGGGCAGGATCGTCAGACCCAGTACTTC. The resulting protein is CASSGLGQDRQTQYF.